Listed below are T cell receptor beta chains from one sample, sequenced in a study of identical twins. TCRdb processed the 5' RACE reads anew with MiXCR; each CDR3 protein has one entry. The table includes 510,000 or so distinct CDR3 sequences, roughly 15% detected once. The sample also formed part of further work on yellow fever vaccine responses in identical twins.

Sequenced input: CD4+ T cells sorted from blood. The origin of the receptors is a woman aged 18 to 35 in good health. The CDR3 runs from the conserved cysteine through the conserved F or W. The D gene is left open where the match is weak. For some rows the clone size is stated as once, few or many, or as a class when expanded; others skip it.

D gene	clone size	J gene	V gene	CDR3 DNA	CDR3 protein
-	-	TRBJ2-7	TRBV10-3	TGTGCCATCAACGAAGGCCCCGACTACGAGCAGTACTTC	CAINEGPDYEQYF
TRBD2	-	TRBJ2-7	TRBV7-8	TGTGCCAGCAGCCACAGACTAGCGGGAGAACTCGAGCAGTACTTC	CASSHRLAGELEQYF
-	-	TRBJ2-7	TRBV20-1	TGCAGTGCTAGAGATTATGCGGGCTCCTACGAGCAGTACTTC	CSARDYAGSYEQYF
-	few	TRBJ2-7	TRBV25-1	TGTGCCAGCAGTGATCGGGGTGCCTACGAGCAGTACTTC	CASSDRGAYEQYF
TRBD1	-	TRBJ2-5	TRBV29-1	TGCAGCGTTGGAGGGACGGACAGGGGAAGCCAAGAGACCCAGTACTTC	CSVGGTDRGSQETQYF
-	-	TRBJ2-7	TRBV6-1	TGTGCCAGCAGTCCCCCGGGACAATCCGAGCAGTACTTC	CASSPPGQSEQYF
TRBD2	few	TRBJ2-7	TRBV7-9	TGTGCCAGCAGACCCTCGAGCGGGAGGGCCGACGAGCAGTACTTC	CASRPSSGRADEQYF
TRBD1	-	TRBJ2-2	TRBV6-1	TGTGCCAGCAGCAAGGACAGGGGGAGGTCCGGGGAGCTGTTTTTT	CASSKDRGRSGELFF
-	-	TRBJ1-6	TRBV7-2	TGTGCCAGCAGCTTACTTTGGGGGAGCTCCTATAATTCACCCCTCCACTTT	CASSLLWGSSYNSPLHF
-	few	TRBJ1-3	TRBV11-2	TGTGCCAGCAGCTTATTTGGAAACACCATATATTTT	CASSLFGNTIYF
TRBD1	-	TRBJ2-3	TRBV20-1	TGCAGTGAGGGGACAGGGGTAACAGATACGCAGTATTTT	CSEGTGVTDTQYF
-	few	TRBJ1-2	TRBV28	TGTGCCAGCAGTAAGGCACTTCCGGGATATGGCTACACCTTC	CASSKALPGYGYTF
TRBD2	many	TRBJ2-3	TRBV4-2	TGTGCCAGCAGCCGCCGAAGCGGGGGGGCTATCACAGATACGCAGTATTTT	CASSRRSGGAITDTQYF
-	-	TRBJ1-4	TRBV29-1	TGCAGCGTCAAACAGGGTAATGAAAAACTGTTTTTT	CSVKQGNEKLFF
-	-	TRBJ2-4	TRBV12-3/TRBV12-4	TGTGCCAGCACCCCCCTAGGGGGGGCTGAGGGCAAAAACATTCAGTACTTC	CASTPLGGAEGKNIQYF
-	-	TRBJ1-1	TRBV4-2	TGTGCCAGCAGCCAGGCGGGACTCACCACTGAAGCTTTCTTT	CASSQAGLTTEAFF
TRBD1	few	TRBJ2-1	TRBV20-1	TGCAGTGCTCTGACAGGGGTATCCTACAATGAGCAGTTCTTC	CSALTGVSYNEQFF
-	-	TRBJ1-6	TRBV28	TGTGCCAGCAGGTCTGATTCACCCCTCCACTTT	CASRSDSPLHF
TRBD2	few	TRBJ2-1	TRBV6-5	TGTGCCAGCAGTTTTGGGACTAGCGGACACAATGAGCAGTTCTTC	CASSFGTSGHNEQFF
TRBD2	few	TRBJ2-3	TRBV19	TGTGCCAGTAGAACGACTAGCGGGGGCACAGATACGCAGTATTTT	CASRTTSGGTDTQYF
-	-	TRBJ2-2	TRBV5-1	TGCGCCAGCAGCTTGTTCACGGGGGCTCAGGACACCGGGGAGCTGTTTTTT	CASSLFTGAQDTGELFF
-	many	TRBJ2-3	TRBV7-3	TGTGCCAGCAGCCCCTCCGGGGGCGCGGATACGCAGTATTTT	CASSPSGGADTQYF
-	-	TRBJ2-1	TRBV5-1	TGCGCCAGCAGCTTAAACGCCCCAAGGGAGCAGTTCTTC	CASSLNAPREQFF
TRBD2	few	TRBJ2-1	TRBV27	TGTGCCAGCAGTTCCAGACTAGCGGGAGTTGAGCACAATGAGCAGTTCTTC	CASSSRLAGVEHNEQFF
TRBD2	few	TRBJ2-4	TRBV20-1	TGCAGTGCTAGAGATCCTAGCGGGAGTGAGGACAAAAACATTCAGTACTTC	CSARDPSGSEDKNIQYF
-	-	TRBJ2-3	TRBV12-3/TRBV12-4	TGTGCCAGCAGGTTCGAGATAGCGCAAGATACGCAGTATTTT	CASRFEIAQDTQYF
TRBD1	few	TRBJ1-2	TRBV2	TGTGCCAGCAGTGAGACAGGGGAGGCTTTTGGCTACACCTTC	CASSETGEAFGYTF
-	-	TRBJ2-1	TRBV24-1	TGTGCCACCAGTGATCCCCCGTACAATGAGCAGTTCTTC	CATSDPPYNEQFF
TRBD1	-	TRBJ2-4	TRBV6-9	TGTGCCAGCAGCTTACGGAAGGACCTGACAGGGCGGCCCCCCAAAAACATTCAGTACTTC	CASSLRKDLTGRPPKNIQYF
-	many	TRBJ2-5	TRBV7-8	TGTGCCAGCAGCTACACAGGGACCCAAGAGACCCAGTACTTC	CASSYTGTQETQYF
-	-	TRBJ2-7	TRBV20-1	TGCAGTGCTAGAAAGGGCAGCGGCAGCTCCTACGAGCAGTACTTC	CSARKGSGSSYEQYF
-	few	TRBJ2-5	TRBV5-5	TGTGCCAGCAGCTTTCTAGGGGGACTCTCGGTAGAGACCCAGTACTTC	CASSFLGGLSVETQYF
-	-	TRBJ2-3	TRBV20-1	TGCAGTGCTAGAGGCCTCCTCCGGGATAGAACCACAGATACGCAGTATTTT	CSARGLLRDRTTDTQYF
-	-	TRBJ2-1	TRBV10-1	TGCGCCAGCAGTGTCAACGGGGGCGCCTACAATGAGCAGTTCTTC	CASSVNGGAYNEQFF
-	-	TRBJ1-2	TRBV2	TGTGCCAGCAGTGAAGCGCTGGTATATGGCTACACCTTC	CASSEALVYGYTF
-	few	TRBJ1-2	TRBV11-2	TGTGCCAGCAGTGGGGGGGGTTCGGGTGGCTACACCTTC	CASSGGGSGGYTF